This T cell receptor beta chain appears in the sequencing data of a study of blood T cells in healthy people across ages. Germline CDR1 is MNHEY and CDR2 is SMNVEV (reference sequence). There are 14 residues in the CDR3. Trimming took 6 bases from V and 3 from J, leaving 15 bases between them. Details on this clonotype: Its antigen is not known.

Study-level findings and limits: The unknown donor CMV status may have confounded expanded clonotype changes. Age advanced and TCR beta diversity per million T cells fell, roughly linearly.

A J-beta primer mix and a sample-barcoded 5' primer were used in a second PCR of roughly 6 to 12 cycles. Tags on each cDNA molecule came from a template-switch adaptor with 12 random nucleotides. TCRdb fed the 5' RACE reads into MiXCR, producing one record per CDR3 protein. Among approximately 1.5 million distinct CDR3 sequences listed, approximately 32% were seen once. In each sample, at least 6 million PBMCs were isolated. Sequencing input: blood. This receptor was identified in a woman between 25 and 40 years old in good health. This chain uses TRBV27 with TRBJ2-7; a weak D match, TRBD2 (6 bases). The CDR3 DNA reads TGTGCCAGCAGGTTGGCGGGGCATTACTACGAGCAGTACTTC. It is translated as CASRLAGHYYEQYF.